The rows below give T cell receptor beta chains drawn from one sample of a study of blood T cell repertoires in COVID-19. The table came from immunoSEQ multiplex PCR; TCRdb's copy has only in-frame clones and leaves some out. The sample includes 290,000 or so clones, around 90% seen only once; the top ten take around 1.1%. Material for sequencing was PBMCs or T cells enriched from blood (not recorded which). All receptors come from a woman in her 30s who had recovered from COVID-19. CDR3s include the opening cysteine and the closing phenylalanine or tryptophan. The D gene is left open where the match is weak. Not all rows give a size; the values are once, few, many and, for expanded clones, a class.

>-|TRBD1|TRBV7-3|TRBJ2-5
CASSPTGTGVETQYF
TGTGCCAGCAGCCCAACCGGGACAGGAGTAGAGACCCAGTACTTC
>-|-|TRBV3-1/TRBV3-2|TRBJ2-1
CASSPRSFCTSYNEQFF
TGTGCCAGCAGCCCCCGGTCCTTCTGTACCTCCTACAATGAGCAGTTCTTC
>once|TRBD2|TRBV9|TRBJ2-2
CASSGLAGATGELFF
TGTGCCAGCAGCGGCCTAGCGGGAGCCACCGGGGAGCTGTTTTTT
>-|TRBD1|TRBV15|TRBJ1-2
CATSRPQGYGYTF
TGTGCCACCAGCAGACCACAGGGGTATGGCTACACCTTC
>-|TRBD2|TRBV19|TRBJ2-6
CATSSPPGRAGSGANVLTF
TGTGCCACATCATCCCCCCCAGGGAGGGCTGGCTCTGGGGCCAACGTCCTGACTTTC
>-|-|TRBV4-2|TRBJ2-5
CASSQEAGQETQYF
TGTGCCAGCAGCCAAGAAGCGGGCCAAGAGACCCAGTACTTC
>-|-|TRBV30|TRBJ2-3
CAWSPRGPTDTQYF
TGTGCCTGGAGTCCAAGGGGCCCCACAGATACGCAGTATTTT
>-|TRBD1|TRBV7-6|TRBJ2-7
CASSQGTGPYEQYF
TGTGCCAGCAGCCAAGGGACAGGGCCCTACGAGCAGTACTTC
>once|-|TRBV29-1|TRBJ2-2
CSASINTGELFF
TGCAGCGCTTCTATAAACACCGGGGAGCTGTTTTTT
>-|-|TRBV28|TRBJ1-3
CATLEGTSGNTIYF
TGTGCCACCCTGGAGGGGACCTCTGGAAACACCATATATTTT
>-|TRBD2|TRBV2|TRBJ2-1
CASSDGRGDNEQFF
TGTGCCAGCAGTGATGGGCGGGGGGACAATGAGCAGTTCTTC
>-|-|TRBV6-2/TRBV6-3|TRBJ1-6
CASSPSSGHHNSPLHF
TGTGCCAGCAGCCCTTCCTCTGGACATCATAATTCACCCCTCCACTTT
>-|TRBD1|TRBV7-3|TRBJ2-3
CASSSTGGSDTQYF
TGTGCCAGCAGCTCGACAGGGGGCTCGGATACGCAGTATTTT
>once|-|TRBV7-2|TRBJ2-1
CASSLVGFNEQFF
TGTGCCAGCAGCTTAGTCGGGTTTAATGAGCAGTTCTTC
>-|TRBD1|TRBV28|TRBJ1-1
CASRGTGANTEAFF
TGTGCCAGCAGGGGGACAGGCGCTAACACTGAAGCTTTCTTT
>-|TRBD2|TRBV3-1/TRBV3-2|TRBJ2-1
CASSPVGLAGVTEQFF
TGTGCCAGCAGCCCAGTGGGACTAGCGGGAGTCACGGAGCAGTTCTTC
>few|-|TRBV24-1|TRBJ1-5
CATSDRPRVDSNQPQHF
TGTGCCACCAGTGATCGCCCCCGGGTCGATAGCAATCAGCCCCAGCATTTT
>-|-|TRBV5-1|TRBJ2-7
CASSLDDFNYEQYF
TGCGCCAGCAGCTTGGACGACTTCAACTACGAGCAGTACTTC
>-|-|TRBV28|TRBJ2-7
CASRSTGPYEQYF
TGTGCCAGCAGGTCGACAGGACCCTACGAGCAGTACTTC
>-|TRBD1|TRBV4-1|TRBJ2-1
CASSRTGETNEQFF
TGCGCCAGCAGCCGGACAGGTGAAACTAATGAGCAGTTCTTC
>-|TRBD2|TRBV3-1/TRBV3-2|TRBJ2-3
CASSQELAGKADTQYF
TGTGCCAGCAGCCAGGAACTAGCGGGGAAGGCAGATACGCAGTATTTT
>-|TRBD2|TRBV5-8|TRBJ2-1
CASSLWVAGVNEQFF
TGTGCCAGCAGCTTGTGGGTAGCGGGAGTCAATGAGCAGTTCTTC
>-|TRBD2|TRBV7-3|TRBJ2-5
CASSRNSGRGETQYF
TGTGCCAGCAGCCGGAATAGCGGGAGGGGAGAGACCCAGTACTTC
>once|-|TRBV7-9|TRBJ1-1
CASSLVSERERAFF
TGTGCCAGCAGCTTAGTAAGTGAGAGGGAAAGGGCTTTCTTT
>many|-|TRBV5-5|TRBJ2-7
CASSSDYFSYEQYF
TGTGCCAGCAGCTCCGACTACTTCTCCTACGAGCAGTACTTC
>-|-|TRBV6-5|TRBJ1-3
CASRAPGTIYF
TGTGCCAGCCGCGCTCCAGGCACCATATATTTT
>once|-|TRBV5-4|TRBJ1-2
CASSPRTGYGYTF
TGTGCCAGCAGCCCAAGAACAGGGTATGGCTACACCTTC
>-|-|TRBV3-1/TRBV3-2|TRBJ2-5
CASSPGVKTQYF
TGTGCCAGCAGCCCAGGGGTCAAGACCCAGTACTTC
>-|-|TRBV6-5|TRBJ2-7
CASRPNSPPWEQYF
TGTGCCAGCAGACCTAACTCCCCCCCGTGGGAGCAGTACTTC
>-|-|TRBV5-1|TRBJ2-5
CASSFGGVQETQYF
TGCGCCAGCAGCTTCGGGGGAGTCCAAGAGACCCAGTACTTC
>-|-|TRBV7-2|TRBJ1-2
CASRDNNYGYTF
TGTGCCAGCAGGGACAATAACTATGGCTACACCTTC
>-|-|TRBV6-2/TRBV6-3|TRBJ2-7
CASSPTIWSYEQYF
TGTGCCAGCAGCCCCACTATTTGGTCCTACGAGCAGTACTTC
>-|TRBD1|TRBV15|TRBJ1-5
CATSLDRDNQPQHF
TGTGCCACCAGCCTTGACAGGGACAATCAGCCCCAGCATTTT
>once|-|TRBV27|TRBJ2-5
CASSPHEGAGSRTQYF
TGTGCCAGCAGTCCCCATGAGGGCGCGGGGTCCCGGACCCAGTACTTC
>once|-|TRBV28|TRBJ2-7
CASTGSPRLWEQYF
TGTGCCAGCACAGGGTCTCCCCGTCTTTGGGAGCAGTACTTC
>-|-|TRBV7-9|TRBJ2-4
CASSPSGGIQYF
TGTGCCAGCAGCCCCTCTGGCGGCATTCAGTACTTC
>-|-|TRBV6-5|TRBJ1-3
CASSLDRSSGNTIYF
TGTGCCAGCAGTTTGGACAGAAGCTCTGGAAACACCATATATTTT
>-|-|TRBV15|TRBJ2-1
CATSRGAGDSEQFF
TGTGCCACCAGCAGAGGGGCAGGGGATTCAGAGCAGTTCTTC
>-|-|TRBV27|TRBJ1-5
CASSLTSSNQPQHF
TGTGCCAGCAGTTTAACCAGTAGCAATCAGCCCCAGCATTTT
>-|-|TRBV3-1/TRBV3-2|TRBJ1-6
CASRRTVSSYNSPLHF
TGTGCCAGCAGGCGGACAGTCAGCTCCTATAATTCACCCCTCCACTTT
>-|-|TRBV19|TRBJ2-1
CASSIGRRQYNEQFF
TGTGCCAGTAGTATAGGAAGGCGGCAATACAATGAGCAGTTCTTC
>-|-|TRBV7-2|TRBJ2-3
CASSPLGGLPTDTQYF
TGTGCCAGCAGCCCCCTGGGCGGGCTGCCAACAGATACGCAGTATTTT
>-|-|TRBV30|TRBJ1-5
CAWDARGGHNQPQHF
TGTGCCTGGGATGCCCGCGGGGGCCACAATCAGCCCCAGCATTTT
>-|TRBD1|TRBV25-1|TRBJ2-7
CATRDRGLNEQYF
TGTGCCACCCGGGACAGGGGGCTGAACGAGCAGTACTTC
>-|TRBD1|TRBV6-6|TRBJ2-3
CASRLDRDAQYF
TGTGCCAGCAGACTAGACAGGGACGCGCAGTATTTT
>-|-|TRBV30|TRBJ1-5
CAWSERGGQPQHF
TGTGCCTGGAGTGAGAGGGGAGGTCAGCCCCAGCATTTT
>-|TRBD2|TRBV29-1|TRBJ2-1
CVGGPGENEQFF
TGCGTGGGAGGGCCGGGGGAAAATGAGCAGTTCTTC
>-|TRBD1|TRBV11-3|TRBJ2-1
CASSWGTGPNEQFF
TGTGCCAGCAGCTGGGGGACAGGGCCCAATGAGCAGTTCTTC
>-|-|TRBV4-1|TRBJ1-1
CASSYREMNTEAFF
TGCGCCAGCAGCTACCGGGAGATGAACACTGAAGCTTTCTTT
>-|-|TRBV19|TRBJ2-1
CASKVSVRGSVNNEQFF
TGTGCCAGTAAGGTCAGTGTCAGAGGATCGGTTAACAATGAGCAGTTCTTC
>-|-|TRBV19|TRBJ2-3
CASSIGPGADTQYF
TGTGCCAGTAGTATCGGGCCGGGGGCAGATACGCAGTATTTT
>-|-|TRBV25-1|TRBJ2-5
CASSEASQETQYF
TGTGCCAGCAGTGAAGCCAGCCAAGAGACCCAGTACTTC
>-|TRBD1|TRBV7-3|TRBJ2-1
CASSPLGTGGLDEQFF
TGTGCCAGCAGCCCCCTTGGGACAGGGGGCTTAGATGAGCAGTTCTTC
>-|-|TRBV27|TRBJ1-4
CASSFQTGGRGSNEKLFF
TGTGCCAGCAGTTTCCAGACGGGGGGGCGGGGGTCTAATGAAAAACTGTTTTTT
>-|-|TRBV6-5|TRBJ2-2
CATRERNTGELFF
TGTGCCACCAGAGAGCGGAACACCGGGGAGCTGTTTTTT
>-|-|TRBV2|TRBJ1-2
CASSEARAYYGYTF
TGTGCCAGCAGTGAAGCCCGAGCCTACTATGGCTACACCTTC
>-|-|TRBV4-3|TRBJ2-7
CASSPSSGNIYEQYF
TGCGCCAGCAGCCCGAGTTCCGGGAACATCTACGAGCAGTACTTC
>-|-|TRBV10-2|TRBJ1-4
CASNGRGGNEKLFF
TGCGCCAGCAACGGGCGGGGGGGTAATGAAAAACTGTTTTTT
>once|TRBD2|TRBV6-2/TRBV6-3|TRBJ2-4
CASSYAYPTSGRAKNIQYF
TGTGCCAGCAGTTATGCATATCCCACTAGCGGGAGGGCCAAAAACATTCAGTACTTC
>-|-|TRBV7-2|TRBJ2-2
CASSSWGGAANTGELFF
TGTGCCAGCAGCTCCTGGGGTGGAGCGGCGAACACCGGGGAGCTGTTTTTT